This paragraph reports one T cell receptor (beta chain). These data come from a study of blood T cell repertoires in COVID-19. Background on the study: PBMCs, B-cell-depleted T cells, or T cells were the source of the cDNA or gDNA that made up the material.

In terms of age and location, participants ranged from roughly 18 to 100 years and lived in about two dozen US areas. Assay used: immunoSEQ multiplex PCR; TCRdb lists only in-frame clones, some missing. The sample lists about 200,000 clones, 65% to 90% occurring once. This CDR3 contains 12 residues. Germline V gene sequence: CDR1 KGHDR, CDR2 SFDVKD. V shed 9 bases and J shed 2 bases, with 8 bases lying between them. The sample consisted of PBMCs or T cells enriched from blood (not recorded which). The genes are TRBV24-1 and TRBJ2-3; possibly TRBD1 for D (5 bases). The origin of this receptor is a woman in her twenties or thirties who had been exposed to COVID-19. CDR3 DNA: TGTGCCACCGGGGCCCTCACAGATACGCAGTATTTT. Protein product: CATGALTDTQYF.